This TCR beta chain was obtained from a study of radiotherapy plus CTLA-4 blockade in lung cancer. Profiled with immunoSEQ multiplex PCR; TCRdb holds only in-frame clones, not every one. This table holds 39,000 or so clones, roughly 77% found once. This clone was seen a single time. Germline V gene lookup returns CDR1 MNHNY and CDR2 SVGAGI (reference sequence). This CDR3 contains 16 residues. The V and J ends lost 2 bases and 4 bases, in that order; junction bases with no gene match: 9. The chain employs TRBV6-6 and TRBJ2-7; 9 bases fit TRBD2. The TCR sequence derives from a human donor with non-small cell lung cancer who had stable disease on radiotherapy plus ipilimumab. The specimen comprised peripheral blood, sampled from a patient treated with radiotherapy plus ipilimumab. CDR3 protein: CASSYPLAGRSYEQYF. As DNA, the CDR3 is TGTGCCAGCAGTTACCCTCTAGCGGGGAGGAGTTACGAGCAGTACTTC.